Listed below are T cell receptor beta chains from one sample, sequenced in a study of cytomegalovirus exposure and HLA in healthy donors. Repertoires were generated with immunoSEQ multiplex PCR, while TCRdb's copy carries only in-frame clones and drops some. The sample gives roughly 180,000 clones, 78% of which show up once; under 7% is in the top ten. The sequenced sample was PBMCs. Receptors were obtained from a woman aged 25 to 39 in good health and CMV-seropositive. Both conserved end residues are part of each CDR3. D genes are given only for firm matches. The size of a clone is reported for some rows only, either as once, few or many, or as a class for expanded clones.

>TRBJ2-5|TRBD2|TRBV9|15|NA
CASNPAGGGMETQYF
TGTGCCAGCAATCCCGCGGGGGGCGGTATGGAGACCCAGTACTTC
>TRBJ2-1|TRBD2|TRBV10-1|15|NA
CASTPGLAANNEQFF
TGCGCCAGCACTCCGGGACTAGCGGCCAACAATGAGCAGTTCTTC
>TRBJ2-3|NA|TRBV11-1|12|NA
CASGAHRGTQYF
TGTGCCAGCGGGGCCCATAGAGGTACGCAGTATTTT
>TRBJ2-7|TRBD2|TRBV13|15|NA
CASSHSGELSYEQYF
TGTGCCAGCAGCCATAGCGGGGAGCTTTCCTACGAGCAGTACTTC
>TRBJ1-2|NA|TRBV5-1|14|NA
CASSLSQGPYGYTF
TGCGCCAGCAGCTTGTCACAGGGACCTTATGGCTACACCTTC
>TRBJ2-3|NA|TRBV15|13|NA
CATSRDPTDTQYF
TGTGCCACCAGCAGAGATCCTACAGATACGCAGTATTTT
>TRBJ2-7|TRBD2|TRBV4-1|14|once
CASSRPGLNYEQYF
TGCGCCAGCAGCCGACCGGGACTAAACTACGAGCAGTACTTC
>TRBJ1-2|TRBD1|TRBV28|14|NA
CASSAGGKSNGYTF
TGTGCCAGCAGTGCAGGGGGCAAGTCGAATGGCTACACCTTC
>TRBJ2-1|TRBD2|TRBV11-3|16|NA
CASSPGLGPRSHEQFF
TGTGCCAGCAGTCCGGGACTAGGTCCCAGGAGTCATGAGCAGTTCTTC
>TRBJ2-7|NA|TRBV5-1|15|few
CASSREVAGTGEQYF
TGCGCCAGCAGCAGGGAGGTTGCGGGAACGGGCGAGCAGTACTTC
>TRBJ1-3|NA|TRBV5-1|17|NA
CASSSGVLTLPGNTIYF
TGCGCCAGCAGCTCGGGGGTGCTAACTCTCCCTGGAAACACCATATATTTT
>TRBJ2-1|TRBD2|TRBV7-2|14|NA
CASSAGLADNEQFF
TGTGCCAGCAGCGCGGGACTAGCGGACAATGAGCAGTTCTTC
>TRBJ1-5|TRBD1|TRBV5-6|15|NA
CASSLGSGGFQPQHF
TGTGCCAGCAGCTTGGGCTCAGGGGGCTTTCAGCCCCAGCATTTT
>TRBJ1-4|NA|TRBV28|13|NA
CASSLLTEEKLFF
TGTGCCAGCAGTCTCCTTACAGAGGAAAAACTGTTTTTT
>TRBJ1-3|NA|TRBV19|14|NA
CASSHRDLRNTIYF
TGTGCCAGTAGCCACCGGGACTTAAGAAACACCATATATTTT
>TRBJ1-2|NA|TRBV15|16|NA
CATSTGQLAGTYGYTF
TGTGCCACCAGCACAGGGCAGTTGGCAGGCACCTATGGCTACACCTTC
>TRBJ1-1|TRBD1|TRBV6-5|12|NA
CASDRGVAEAFF
TGTGCCAGCGACAGGGGGGTTGCTGAAGCTTTCTTT
>TRBJ1-1|TRBD1|TRBV28|15|few
CASSSRDRVFTEAFF
TGTGCCAGCAGCAGTCGGGACAGGGTATTCACTGAAGCTTTCTTT
>TRBJ2-1|TRBD2|TRBV9|15|NA
CASSDLAGGRGEQFF
TGTGCCAGCAGCGATCTAGCGGGAGGGCGGGGTGAGCAGTTCTTC
>TRBJ2-6|NA|TRBV5-1|14|NA
CASSWTAGANVLTF
TGCGCCAGCAGCTGGACAGCTGGGGCCAACGTCCTGACTTTC
>TRBJ2-1|TRBD1|TRBV5-4|14|NA
CASSLGRPPGQPFF
TGTGCCAGCAGCTTGGGGAGGCCACCGGGACAGCCGTTCTTC
>TRBJ1-1|NA|TRBV10-3|14|NA
CAISESGGSTEAFF
TGTGCCATCAGTGAGTCGGGAGGAAGCACTGAAGCTTTCTTT
>TRBJ2-3|NA|TRBV27|16|NA
CASSPWGGGSTDTQYF
TGTGCCAGCAGCCCCTGGGGCGGAGGGTCCACAGATACGCAGTATTTT
>TRBJ2-5|NA|TRBV5-1|13|NA
CASSQQVQETQYF
TGCGCCAGCAGCCAACAGGTACAAGAGACCCAGTACTTC
>TRBJ1-1|NA|TRBV27|13|NA
CASSLLRTDEAFF
TGTGCCAGCAGTTTATTAAGGACAGATGAAGCTTTCTTT
>TRBJ1-4|TRBD1|TRBV5-1|16|NA
CASSLLPGTGNEKLFF
TGCGCCAGCAGCCTACTCCCCGGGACAGGGAATGAAAAACTGTTTTTT
>TRBJ2-5|TRBD2|TRBV18|13|NA
CASSPGGRETQYF
TGTGCCAGCTCCCCGGGGGGACGGGAGACCCAGTACTTC
>TRBJ1-6|NA|TRBV6-6|16|few
CASSPLGSGYNSPLHF
TGTGCCAGCAGTCCCCTCGGAAGCGGGTATAATTCACCCCTCCACTTT
>TRBJ2-1|TRBD2|TRBV7-9|15|NA
CASSLIRLADNEQFF
TGTGCCAGCAGCTTAATCCGACTAGCGGACAATGAGCAGTTCTTC
>TRBJ1-1|NA|TRBV5-1|14|NA
CASSLAQGNTEAFF
TGCGCCAGCAGCTTGGCCCAGGGTAACACTGAAGCTTTCTTT
>TRBJ2-5|NA|TRBV27|14|once
CASSFGLEGETQYF
TGTGCCAGCAGTTTTGGGCTTGAGGGAGAGACCCAGTACTTC
>TRBJ2-1|NA|TRBV6-5|15|NA
CASSRGTVPGNEQFF
TGTGCCAGCAGCCGGGGTACGGTCCCGGGGAATGAGCAGTTCTTC
>TRBJ1-1|NA|TRBV20-1|10|NA
CSARDRGAFF
TGCAGTGCTAGAGATCGGGGGGCTTTCTTT
>TRBJ2-7|NA|TRBV7-3|15|NA
CASSLNGQGLYEQYF
TGTGCCAGCAGCTTAAATGGGCAGGGGTTATACGAGCAGTACTTC
>TRBJ2-7|NA|TRBV10-3|15|NA
CAISSREGVGYEQYF
TGTGCCATCAGTTCCAGGGAAGGGGTGGGCTACGAGCAGTACTTC
>TRBJ1-2|NA|TRBV5-4|14|NA
CASTGGLGRDGYTF
TGTGCCAGCACGGGGGGGTTGGGGAGAGATGGCTACACCTTC
>TRBJ2-7|NA|TRBV29-1|14|NA
CSVEDSGVPGEQYF
TGCAGCGTTGAAGATTCGGGGGTTCCGGGTGAGCAGTACTTC
>TRBJ2-1|TRBD2|TRBV28|17|NA
CASSPLTGTSGSYEQFF
TGTGCCAGCAGTCCATTGACCGGGACTAGCGGGAGCTATGAGCAGTTCTTC
>TRBJ1-5|NA|TRBV7-9|15|NA
CASSLETDSNQPQHF
TGTGCCAGCAGCTTAGAGACAGATAGCAATCAGCCCCAGCATTTT
>TRBJ2-7|TRBD2|TRBV7-9|15|NA
CASSSASGRAYEQYF
TGTGCCAGCAGCTCCGCTAGCGGACGAGCCTACGAGCAGTACTTC
>TRBJ1-2|TRBD1|TRBV5-6|15|NA
CASSITGGANYGYTF
TGTGCCAGCAGCATTACAGGGGGCGCGAACTATGGCTACACCTTC
>TRBJ2-5|TRBD2|TRBV27|15|NA
CASSFALAGAGTQYF
TGTGCCAGCAGTTTTGCCCTAGCGGGGGCGGGGACCCAGTACTTC
>TRBJ1-2|TRBD1|TRBV28|14|NA
CASSSIGTGGGYTF
TGTGCCAGCAGTTCCATTGGGACAGGCGGGGGCTACACCTTC
>TRBJ2-7|NA|TRBV5-6|16|NA
CASNPSTAGRIYEQYF
TGTGCCAGCAACCCGAGCACTGCGGGGCGGATCTACGAGCAGTACTTC
>TRBJ2-5|TRBD1|TRBV4-2|13|NA
CASSRDREETQYF
TGTGCCAGCAGCCGCGACAGGGAAGAGACCCAGTACTTC
>TRBJ1-2|TRBD1|TRBV6-5|13|NA
CASSYDRGYGYTF
TGTGCCAGCAGTTACGACAGGGGCTATGGCTACACCTTC
>TRBJ2-7|NA|TRBV28|13|NA
CASSPPRVLEQYF
TGTGCCAGCAGTCCCCCCCGTGTTCTGGAGCAGTACTTC
>TRBJ2-1|NA|TRBV5-6|13|NA
CASSLRENNEQFF
TGTGCCAGCAGCTTGCGGGAAAATAATGAGCAGTTCTTC
>TRBJ2-3|NA|TRBV7-9|15|NA
CASSSRRSSTDTQYF
TGTGCCAGCAGCTCCCGGAGGTCTAGCACAGATACGCAGTATTTT
>TRBJ2-7|TRBD2|TRBV5-1|14|NA
CASSRLGGDYEQYF
TGCGCCAGCAGCCGCCTGGGGGGGGACTACGAGCAGTACTTC
>TRBJ1-2|NA|TRBV5-6|12|NA
CASSLQGYGYTF
TGTGCCAGCAGCTTGCAGGGCTATGGCTACACCTTC
>TRBJ2-3|NA|TRBV7-2|18|NA
CASSRYFALALITDTQYF
TGTGCCAGCAGCCGTTATTTCGCACTAGCACTTATCACAGATACGCAGTATTTT
>TRBJ1-2|NA|TRBV6-6|14|NA
CASSRPGARYGYTF
TGTGCCAGCAGTCGACCAGGGGCCCGCTATGGCTACACCTTC
>TRBJ2-1|TRBD2|TRBV11-2|14|NA
CASSPGLADNEQFF
TGTGCCAGCAGTCCCGGACTAGCGGACAATGAGCAGTTCTTC
>TRBJ1-1|NA|TRBV5-1|13|NA
CASSFGWDTEAFF
TGCGCCAGCAGCTTCGGGTGGGACACTGAAGCTTTCTTT